The T cell receptor beta chain described here comes from a study of T cells in localized non-small cell lung cancer. Findings and caveats of the study: In adjacent lung appeared a median around 60 of the top 100 tumor clones. Elevated circulating T cell density in blood was associated with longer overall survival. Sequencing was restricted to one tumor region; therefore, heterogeneity remains possible. There was higher T cell clonality in uninvolved adjacent lung than in tumor, and it was highest there.

Profiled with immunoSEQ multiplex PCR; TCRdb holds only in-frame clones, not every one. The sample consists of 64,000 or so clones, 90% of them appearing once. Germline CDR1 and CDR2: MNHEY and SVGAGI. The CDR3 loop spans 14 amino acids. V was shortened by 7 bases and J by 6 bases, with 18 bases between the two germline ends. In the case of this clone: The antigen remains unidentified.

The clonotype was recovered from a woman aged 35 to 69 with stage I lung adenocarcinoma. The chain carries TRBV6-5 and TRBJ1-2, with D tentatively TRBD1 (6 bases). This specimen consisted of peripheral blood, obtained before any cancer treatment. DNA of the CDR3: TGTGCCAGCAATTCACAGGGTACCCCCCATGGCTACACCTTC. Translated, it gives CASNSQGTPHGYTF.